This T cell receptor (beta chain) was profiled in a study of cytomegalovirus exposure and HLA in healthy donors. Amplification used 60 Vbeta primers and 13 Jbeta primers. TCRdb keeps only in-frame clones here, not all; method: immunoSEQ multiplex PCR. The top ten hold about 2.3% of the sample, which has 160,000 or so clones, around 72% seen once. The V and J ends lost 2 bases and 4 bases, in that order; junction bases with no gene match: 4. The CDR3 is 15 residues long. Germline-derived CDR1 and CDR2 are SGDLS and YYNGEE. Unrecorded immune exposures were likely, despite nominal health at sampling. This sequence was found in a female donor in good health and CMV-seronegative. Sequenced sample: PBMCs. V is TRBV9 and J is TRBJ2-1, with 9 bases that match TRBD2. CDR3 in amino acids: CASSVTSGEYNEQFF. The CDR3 DNA follows: TGTGCCAGCAGCGTGACTAGCGGCGAATACAATGAGCAGTTCTTC. The whole variable domain, remainder taken from reference TRBV9 and TRBJ2-1, is DSGVTQTPKHLITATGQRVTLRCSPRSGDLSVYWYQQSLDQGLQFLIQYYNGEERAKGNILERFSAQQFPDLHSELNLSSLELGDSALYFCASSVTSGEYNEQFFGPGTRLTVL.